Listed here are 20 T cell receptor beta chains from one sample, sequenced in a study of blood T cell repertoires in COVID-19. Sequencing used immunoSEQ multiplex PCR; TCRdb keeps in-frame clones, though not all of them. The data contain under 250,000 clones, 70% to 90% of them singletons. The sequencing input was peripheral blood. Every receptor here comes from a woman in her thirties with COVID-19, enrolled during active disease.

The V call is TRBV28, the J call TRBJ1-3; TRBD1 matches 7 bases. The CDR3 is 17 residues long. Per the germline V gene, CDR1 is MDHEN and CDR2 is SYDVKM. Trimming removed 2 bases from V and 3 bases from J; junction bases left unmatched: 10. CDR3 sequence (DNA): TGTGCCAGCAGTTTAACAGGGGTACAAGGGAATGGAAACACCATATATTTT. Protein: CASSLTGVQGNGNTIYF.

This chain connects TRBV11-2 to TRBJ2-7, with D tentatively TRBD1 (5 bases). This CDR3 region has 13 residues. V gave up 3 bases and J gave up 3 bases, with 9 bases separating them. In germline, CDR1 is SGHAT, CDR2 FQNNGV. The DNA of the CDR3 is TGTGCCAGCAGCTTTTCAGGGATCTACGAGCAGTACTTC. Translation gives CASSFSGIYEQYF.

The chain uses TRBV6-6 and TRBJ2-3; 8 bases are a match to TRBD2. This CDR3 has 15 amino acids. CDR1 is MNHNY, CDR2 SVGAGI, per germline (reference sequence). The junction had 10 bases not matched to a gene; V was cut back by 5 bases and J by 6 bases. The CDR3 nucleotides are TGTGCCAGCAGTCAAGGGGCGGGAGGAGGGGATACGCAGTATTTT. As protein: CASSQGAGGGDTQYF.

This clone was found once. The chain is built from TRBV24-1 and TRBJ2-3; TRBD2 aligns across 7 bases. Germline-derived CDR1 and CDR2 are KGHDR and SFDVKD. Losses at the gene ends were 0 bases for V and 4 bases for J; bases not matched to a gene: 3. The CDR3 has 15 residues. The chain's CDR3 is CATSDLPAGADTQYF. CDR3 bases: TGTGCCACCAGTGATTTGCCTGCGGGGGCAGATACGCAGTATTTT.

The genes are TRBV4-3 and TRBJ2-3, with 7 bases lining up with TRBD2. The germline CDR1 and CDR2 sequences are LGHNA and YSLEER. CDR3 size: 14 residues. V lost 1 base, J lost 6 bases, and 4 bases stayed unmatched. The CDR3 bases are TGCGCCAGCAGCCAAGGGGAGGGCCAGGATACGCAGTATTTT. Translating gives CASSQGEGQDTQYF.

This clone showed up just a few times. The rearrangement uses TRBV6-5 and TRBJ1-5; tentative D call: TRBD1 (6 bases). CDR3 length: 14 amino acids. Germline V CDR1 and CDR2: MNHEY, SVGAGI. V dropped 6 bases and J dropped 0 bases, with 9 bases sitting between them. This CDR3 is CASRKQGSNQPQHF. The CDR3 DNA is TGTGCCAGCAGGAAACAGGGTAGCAATCAGCCCCAGCATTTT.

CDR3 nucleotides: TGTGCTAGTGGTCCAGGGACTGAAGCTTTCTTT. Residues: CASGPGTEAFF. This rearrangement joins TRBV12-5 to TRBJ1-1, with D maybe TRBD1 (5 bases). Trimming stripped 5 bases from V and 5 bases from J, with 6 bases between. The germline CDR1 and CDR2 sequences are LGHNT and FRNRAP. The CDR3 covers 11 residues.

For the CDR3, the DNA is TGTGCCAGTAGTCCAACAGGGGGCGTGGAGAACACTGAAGCTTTCTTT. This codes for CASSPTGGVENTEAFF. This chain uses TRBV19 with TRBJ1-1, with TRBD1 matching over 9 bases. CDR3 length equals 16 residues. Germline V gives CDR1 LNHDA, CDR2 SQIVND (reference sequence). V trimming: 5 bases; J trimming: 1 base; junction bases outside the gene matches: 8. The full variable domain, its missing parts supplied by reference TRBV19 and TRBJ1-1, is DGGITQSPKYLFRKEGQNVTLSCEQNLNHDAMYWYRQDPGQGLRLIYYSQIVNDFQKGDIAEGYSVSREKKESFPLTVTSAQKNPTAFYLCASSPTGGVENTEAFFGQGTRLTVV.

The CDR3 reads CASSYPTSGRVTFIGETQYF. The DNA for the CDR3 is TGTGCCAGCAGTTACCCGACTAGCGGGAGAGTTACTTTTATTGGGGAGACCCAGTACTTC. V and J are TRBV6-2 or TRBV6-3 and TRBJ2-5; 12 bases fit TRBD2. V was clipped by 2 bases and J by 5 bases; unmatched bases: 18. The germline V gene encodes CDR1 MNHEY and CDR2 SVGEGT. CDR3 length: 20 amino acids.

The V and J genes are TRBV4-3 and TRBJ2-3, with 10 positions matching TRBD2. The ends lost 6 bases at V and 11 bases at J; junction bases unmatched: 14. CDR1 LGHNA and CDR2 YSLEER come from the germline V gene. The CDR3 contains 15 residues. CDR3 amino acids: CASSILAGMGREQYF. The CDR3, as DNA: TGCGCCAGCAGTATACTAGCGGGGATGGGGCGGGAGCAGTATTTT.

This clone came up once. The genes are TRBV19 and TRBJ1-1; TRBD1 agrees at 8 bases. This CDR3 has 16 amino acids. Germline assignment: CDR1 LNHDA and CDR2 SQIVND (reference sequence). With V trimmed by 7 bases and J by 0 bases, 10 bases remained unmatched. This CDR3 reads CASNPDRAAMNTEAFF. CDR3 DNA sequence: TGTGCCAGTAACCCGGACAGGGCCGCGATGAACACTGAAGCTTTCTTT.

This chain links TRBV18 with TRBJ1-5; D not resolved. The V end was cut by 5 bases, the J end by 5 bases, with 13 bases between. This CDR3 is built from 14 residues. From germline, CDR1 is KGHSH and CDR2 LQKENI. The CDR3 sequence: CASSAGAGHQPQHF. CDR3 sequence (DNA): TGTGCCAGCTCAGCCGGTGCGGGTCATCAGCCCCAGCATTTT.

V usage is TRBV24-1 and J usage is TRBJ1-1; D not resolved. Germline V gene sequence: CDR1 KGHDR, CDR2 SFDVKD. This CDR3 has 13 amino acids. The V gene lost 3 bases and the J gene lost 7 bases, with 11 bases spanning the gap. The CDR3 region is CATSDGGTLEAFF. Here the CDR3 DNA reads TGTGCCACCAGTGATGGAGGAACGCTTGAAGCTTTCTTT.

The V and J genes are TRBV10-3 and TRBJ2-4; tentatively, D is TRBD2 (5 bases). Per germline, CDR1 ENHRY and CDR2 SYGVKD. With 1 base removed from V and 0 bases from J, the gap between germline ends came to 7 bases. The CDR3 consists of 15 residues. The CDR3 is CAISELGLAKNIQYF. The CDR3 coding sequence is TGTGCCATCAGTGAGTTAGGACTAGCCAAAAACATTCAGTACTTC.

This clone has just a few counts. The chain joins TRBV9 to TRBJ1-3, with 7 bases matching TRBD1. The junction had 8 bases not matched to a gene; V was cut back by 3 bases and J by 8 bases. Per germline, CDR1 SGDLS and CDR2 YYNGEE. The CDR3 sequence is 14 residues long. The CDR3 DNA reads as TGTGCCAGCAGCGGTACAGGGGCGATCGACACCATATATTTT. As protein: CASSGTGAIDTIYF.

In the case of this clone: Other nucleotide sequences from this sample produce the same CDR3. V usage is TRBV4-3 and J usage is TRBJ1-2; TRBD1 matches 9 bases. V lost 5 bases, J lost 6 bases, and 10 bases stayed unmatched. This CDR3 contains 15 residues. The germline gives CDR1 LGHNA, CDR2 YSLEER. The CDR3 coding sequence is TGCGCCAGCAGCTCGAACGGACAGGGGTCGGATGGCTACACCTTC. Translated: CASSSNGQGSDGYTF.

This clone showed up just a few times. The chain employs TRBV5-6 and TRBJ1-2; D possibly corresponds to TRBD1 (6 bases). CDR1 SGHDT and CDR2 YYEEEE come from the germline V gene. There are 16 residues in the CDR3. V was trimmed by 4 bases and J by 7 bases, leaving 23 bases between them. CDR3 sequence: CASSKARDRSLSGYTF. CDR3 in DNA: TGTGCCAGCAGCAAGGCTCGTGACAGGTCCCTGAGTGGCTACACCTTC.

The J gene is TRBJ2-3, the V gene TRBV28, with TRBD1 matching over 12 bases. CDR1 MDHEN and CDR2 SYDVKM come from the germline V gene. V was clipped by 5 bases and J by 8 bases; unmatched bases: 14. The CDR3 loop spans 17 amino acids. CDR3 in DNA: TGTGCCAGCAGTCCCCAGGGACAGGGGGCGCATCACTTTACGCAGTATTTT. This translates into CASSPQGQGAHHFTQYF.

The CDR3 reads CASRSGTSSYNEQFF. For the CDR3, the DNA is TGTGCCAGTAGGAGCGGGACTAGCAGTTACAATGAGCAGTTCTTC. The V gene is TRBV19, the J gene TRBJ2-1; TRBD2 aligns across 9 bases. Germline loops: CDR1 LNHDA, CDR2 SQIVND (reference sequence). This CDR3 has 15 amino acids. V lost 6 bases, J lost 4 bases, and 7 bases stayed unmatched.

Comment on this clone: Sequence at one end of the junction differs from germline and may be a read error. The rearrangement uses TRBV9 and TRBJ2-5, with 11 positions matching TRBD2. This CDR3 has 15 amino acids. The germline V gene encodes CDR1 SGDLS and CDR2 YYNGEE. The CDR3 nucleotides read TGTGCCAGCAGCGTTAGCGGGAGGGACCATGAGACCCAGTACTTC. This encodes CASSVSGRDHETQYF.